Following are 8 T cell receptor beta chains from one sample sequenced in a study of shared clonotypes between healthy human individuals. The naive CD8 population came from CD45RO-negative cells selected for CCR7, without terminally differentiated effector memory CD45RA+ cells. Clones were sequenced by immunoSEQ multiplex PCR, and TCRdb holds only the in-frame ones, with some missing. Among about 2.1 million clones listed, around 95% were seen once. Sequenced: naive CD8+ T cells from PBMCs. These receptors all stem from a man aged 18 to 35 in good health. Some clones in this sample may be carry-over from other donors' samples.

The rearrangement links TRBV5-8 to TRBJ2-1, with D hard to call. Germline V gene data show CDR1 as SGHTS and CDR2 as YDEGEE. V was clipped by 4 bases and J by 0 bases, with 11 bases between them. The CDR3 loop spans 15 amino acids. CDR3 DNA sequence: TGTGCCAGCAGCATCCTAGTAAGCTCCTACAATGAGCAGTTCTTC. This translates into CASSILVSSYNEQFF.

A few counts support this clone. The chain joins TRBV9 to TRBJ1-3; a weak D match, TRBD1 (6 bases). V dropped 7 bases and J dropped 4 bases, with 15 bases sitting between them. Germline loops: CDR1 SGDLS, CDR2 YYNGEE. CDR3 length equals 14 residues. The CDR3: CASARGAKGNTIYF. Here the CDR3 DNA reads TGTGCCAGCGCGCGGGGGGCGAAGGGAAACACCATATATTTT.

The gene calls are TRBV6-5 and TRBJ2-5; D is undetermined. Trimming cost V 8 bases and J 2 bases, with 3 bases left between them. Germline assignment: CDR1 MNHEY and CDR2 SVGAGI. There are 10 residues in the CDR3. CDR3 coding DNA: TGTGCCAGCGGTCAAGAGACCCAGTACTTC. Its translation is CASGQETQYF.

V is TRBV27 and J is TRBJ2-2; D gene uncertain. Germline lookup yields CDR1 MNHEY and CDR2 SMNVEV (reference sequence). The CDR3 spans 13 residues. Trimming took 3 bases from V and 6 from J, leaving 8 bases between them. CDR3 residues: CASSLNGPGELFF. The DNA for the CDR3 is TGTGCCAGCAGTTTGAACGGGCCCGGGGAGCTGTTTTTT.

This chain joins TRBV11-2 and TRBJ2-7, with TRBD2 identical over 9 bases. The CDR3 runs 15 residues. CDR1 is SGHAT, CDR2 FQNNGV, per germline. The junction had 5 bases not matched to a gene; V was cut back by 2 bases and J by 3 bases. CDR3 coding DNA: TGTGCCAGCAGCTTAACTAGCGGGCCATTCTACGAGCAGTACTTC. Its translation: CASSLTSGPFYEQYF. Looking up the rest from reference TRBV11-2 and TRBJ2-7 gives the full variable domain: EAGVAQSPRYKIIEKRQSVAFWCNPISGHATLYWYQQILGQGPKLLIQFQNNGVVDDSQLPKDRFSAERLKGVDSTLKIQPAKLEDSAVYLCASSLTSGPFYEQYFGPGTRLTVT.

This clone has only one observation. The gene calls are TRBV4-1 and TRBJ2-6; the D gene is possibly TRBD1 (6 bases). V was trimmed by 4 bases and J by 2 bases, leaving 18 bases between them. CDR1 is MGHRA and CDR2 is YSYEKL in the germline V gene. CDR3 length: 18 residues. The CDR3 DNA sequence: TGCGCCAGCAGCCGCCCCGGCCTCGGGGACACTGGGGCCAACGTCCTGACTTTC. Translated: CASSRPGLGDTGANVLTF.

This chain connects TRBV13 to TRBJ2-2, with 8 bases fitting TRBD2. V shed 6 bases and J 7 bases; nucleotides not matched to a gene: 7. From germline, CDR1 is PRHDT and CDR2 FYEKMQ (reference sequence). The CDR3 extends over 14 amino acids. CDR3 sequence reads: CASRGGGYGGELFF. As DNA, the CDR3 is TGTGCCAGCAGAGGCGGGGGGTACGGCGGGGAGCTGTTTTTT. Using reference TRBV13 and TRBJ2-2 for the parts outside the CDR3, the full variable domain is AAGVIQSPRHLIKEKRETATLKCYPIPRHDTVYWYQQGPGQDPQFLISFYEKMQSDKGSIPDRFSAQQFSDYHSELNMSSLELGDSALYFCASRGGGYGGELFFGEGSRLTVL.

The gene calls are TRBV9 and TRBJ2-7; D gene ambiguous. Germline assignment: CDR1 SGDLS and CDR2 YYNGEE. This CDR3 spans 14 amino acids. Trimming left V 0 bases short and J 4 bases short, with 11 bases between. This chain's CDR3 is CASSVGAAGYEQYF. CDR3 coding DNA: TGTGCCAGCAGCGTAGGGGCTGCTGGGTACGAGCAGTACTTC.